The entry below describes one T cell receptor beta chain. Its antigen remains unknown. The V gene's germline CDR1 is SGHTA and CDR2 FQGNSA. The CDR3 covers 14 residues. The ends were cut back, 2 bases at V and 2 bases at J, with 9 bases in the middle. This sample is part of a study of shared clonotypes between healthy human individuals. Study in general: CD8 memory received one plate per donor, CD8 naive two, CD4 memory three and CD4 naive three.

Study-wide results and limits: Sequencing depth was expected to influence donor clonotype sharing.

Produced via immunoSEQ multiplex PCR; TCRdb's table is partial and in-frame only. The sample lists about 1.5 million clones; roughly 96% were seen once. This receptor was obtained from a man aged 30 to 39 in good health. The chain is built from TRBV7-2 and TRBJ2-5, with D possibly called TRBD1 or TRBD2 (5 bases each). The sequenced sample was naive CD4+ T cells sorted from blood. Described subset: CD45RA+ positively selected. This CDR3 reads CASSLMGVQETQYF. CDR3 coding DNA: TGTGCCAGCAGCTTAATGGGGGTTCAAGAGACCCAGTACTTC.